Below are 28 T cell receptor beta chains sequenced from a single sample in a study of beta chain features in type 1 diabetes (dated 2018 in TCRdb). Library construction relied on the immunoSEQ multiplex PCR assay. The entire isolated RNA was reverse transcribed using the High Capacity cDNA Reverse Transcription Kit, and thus expressed TCRB transcripts were sequenced. Held by TCRdb, this immuneACCESS table contains in-frame sequences only and omits some clones. Under half of the omission traces to an unresolved V gene where checked; the cause of the rest is unknown. The sample contains 300,000 to 400,000 clones, roughly 12% of them found a single time. Together, the top ten hold under 0.02% of the sample. The specimen was naive CD4+ T cells from blood. The sample's cell subset or site label, decoded: true naive CD4+ T cells. The receptor source for this set is a man between 18 and 29 years old in good health.

V and J are TRBV11-2 and TRBJ2-3, with a possible D match to TRBD1 (5 bases). Germline CDR1 SGHAT, CDR2 FQNNGV. The CDR3 is 15 amino acids. Between the trimmed V and J ends, which lost 4 bases and 1 base, there was a span of 12 bases. CDR3 loop: CASSSRQPGTDTQYF. CDR3 nucleotide sequence: TGTGCCAGCAGCTCTCGACAGCCTGGCACAGATACGCAGTATTTT.

The V gene is TRBV28, the J gene TRBJ1-2; D gene unclear. Germline V gives CDR1 MDHEN, CDR2 SYDVKM. There are 12 residues in the CDR3. V shed 5 bases and J shed 0 bases, with 4 bases lying between them. In DNA, the CDR3 is TGTGCCAGCAGTACTACTAACTATGGCTACACCTTC. This encodes CASSTTNYGYTF.

The chain has TRBV28 and TRBJ2-5, with 7 bases matching TRBD1. The germline CDR1 and CDR2 sequences are MDHEN and SYDVKM. The CDR3 runs 15 residues. Losses at the gene ends were 4 bases for V and 5 bases for J; bases not matched to a gene: 10. The CDR3 nucleotides read TGTGCCAGCAGTTCTCCTGGGACAGCCCAGGAGACCCAGTACTTC. It encodes CASSSPGTAQETQYF.

The J gene is TRBJ2-5, the V gene TRBV15; TRBD2 matches 7 bases. J lost 1 base, V lost 1 base, and 3 bases had no gene match. The length of the CDR3 is 15 residues. The germline gives CDR1 LNHNV, CDR2 YYDKDF (reference sequence). The CDR3 DNA is TGTGCCACCAGCAGAGGATCTAGCGGCCAAGAGACCCAGTACTTC. This translates into CATSRGSSGQETQYF.

This clone was detected only a few times. CDR3 sequence: CASSWGQPYNSPLHF. The CDR3 DNA follows: TGTGCCAGCAGCTGGGGACAGCCGTATAATTCACCCCTCCACTTT. The chain uses TRBV7-2 and TRBJ1-6, with 7 bases that match TRBD1. The V gene's germline CDR1 is SGHTA and CDR2 FQGNSA. The CDR3 has 15 residues. Losses at the gene ends were 4 bases for V and 4 bases for J; bases not matched to a gene: 4. Drawing the rest from reference TRBV7-2 and TRBJ1-6, the complete variable domain is GAGVSQSPSNKVTEKGKDVELRCDPISGHTALYWYRQSLGQGLEFLIYFQGNSAPDKSGLPSDRFSAERTGGSVSTLTIQRTQQEDSAVYLCASSWGQPYNSPLHFGNGTRLTVT.

This chain links TRBV4-3 with TRBJ2-7; D is unresolved. The CDR3 is 15 amino acids. CDR1 and CDR2 (germline): LGHNA, YSLEER. V was cut by 1 base and J by 3 bases, with 13 bases left in between. The CDR3 is CASSQGAGSFYEQYF. The CDR3 DNA reads TGCGCCAGCAGCCAAGGTGCAGGTTCGTTCTACGAGCAGTACTTC.

This clone was seen a handful of times. This chain links TRBV28 with TRBJ1-5; D uncertain. CDR3 length: 14 amino acids. Germline CDR1 MDHEN, CDR2 SYDVKM. V was cut by 6 bases and J by 4 bases, with 13 bases left in between. CDR3 sequence: CASSLGSRNQPQHF. CDR3 in DNA: TGTGCCAGCAGCTTGGGGAGTCGGAATCAGCCCCAGCATTTT.

V usage is TRBV6-6 and J usage is TRBJ2-1, with 7 nucleotides matching TRBD1. The germline V gene encodes CDR1 MNHNY and CDR2 SVGAGI (reference sequence). The CDR3 consists of 15 residues. Germline trimming cut 6 bases from V and 9 bases from J; bases unmatched to any gene: 14. The CDR3 protein is CASRPNRQGGSEQFF. The CDR3 DNA is TGTGCCAGCAGACCCAACCGACAGGGCGGTAGTGAGCAGTTCTTC.

This rearrangement joins TRBV30 to TRBJ1-4, with TRBD1 matching over 9 bases. CDR3 length equals 15 residues. Looked up from germline, CDR1 is GTSNPN and CDR2 is SVGIG (reference sequence). After removal of 4 bases from V and 7 bases from J, the junction contained 10 bases not matched to a gene. For the CDR3, the DNA is TGTGCCTGGATTACCCCGGGACAGGGACTTGAAAAACTGTTTTTT. Amino acids: CAWITPGQGLEKLFF.

This clone was found a few times. V gene TRBV30 combines with J gene TRBJ2-7, with TRBD2 as a possible D gene (5 bases). Germline CDR1 is GTSNPN and CDR2 is SVGIG (reference sequence). There are 15 residues in the CDR3. Trimming shortened V by 0 bases and J by 4 bases, and 16 bases separated the two germline ends. CDR3 loop: CAWSVEWRGKYEQYF. The CDR3 DNA is TGTGCCTGGAGTGTAGAGTGGCGAGGGAAATACGAGCAGTACTTC.

The V and J genes are TRBV11-2 and TRBJ2-3, with a possible D match to TRBD2 (5 bases). The CDR3 covers 15 residues. The V gene lost 1 base and the J gene lost 2 bases, with 10 bases spanning the gap. CDR1 and CDR2 from the germline V gene are SGHAT and FQNNGV. The CDR3 is CASSLGTWPTDTQYF. CDR3 DNA sequence: TGTGCCAGCAGCTTAGGGACTTGGCCCACAGATACGCAGTATTTT. The full variable domain, completed using reference TRBV11-2 and TRBJ2-3, is EAGVAQSPRYKIIEKRQSVAFWCNPISGHATLYWYQQILGQGPKLLIQFQNNGVVDDSQLPKDRFSAERLKGVDSTLKIQPAKLEDSAVYLCASSLGTWPTDTQYFGPGTRLTVL.

The chain couples TRBV28 to TRBJ2-7, with D possibly matching TRBD1 (6 bases). Germline V gene data show CDR1 as MDHEN and CDR2 as SYDVKM. This CDR3 region has 14 residues. V was pared by 7 bases and J by 5 bases, with 18 bases between. CDR3 protein: CASKRTVSSDEQYF. The CDR3 bases are TGTGCCAGCAAACGGACAGTCTCTTCTGACGAGCAGTACTTC.

This clone showed up just a few times. The chain combines TRBV4-3 with TRBJ2-7; 15 bases match TRBD2. There are 15 residues in the CDR3. Germline V gives CDR1 LGHNA, CDR2 YSLEER. Trimming took 4 bases from V and 5 from J; bases not matched to a gene: 3. CDR3 sequence reads: CASSLGLAGGHEQYF. CDR3 nucleotide sequence: TGCGCCAGCAGCCTGGGACTAGCGGGGGGCCACGAGCAGTACTTC.

The sample holds a few counts of this clone. The chain recombines TRBV11-1 with TRBJ2-1; tentatively, D is TRBD2 (5 bases). This CDR3 has 16 amino acids. Per the germline V gene, CDR1 is SGHAT and CDR2 is FQDESV (reference sequence). V was trimmed by 5 bases and J by 8 bases, leaving 22 bases between them. CDR3 sequence (DNA): TGTGCCAGCAGCCACCCCCTAGCCCTAATACTACATGAGCAGTTCTTC. Translated, it gives CASSHPLALILHEQFF.

This clone was observed a handful of times. The DNA for the CDR3 is TGTGCCAGCAGTGTTCAGTACAATCAGCCCCAGCATTTT. The encoded protein is CASSVQYNQPQHF. The genes are TRBV6-1 and TRBJ1-5; D is undetermined. CDR3 length: 13 amino acids. V lost 4 bases and J lost 3, with 7 bases in between. Germline V lookup: CDR1 MNHNS, CDR2 SASEGT.

V is TRBV6-1 and J is TRBJ2-5; 7 bases map to TRBD1. This CDR3 contains 13 residues. Trimming at V came to 10 bases and at J to 4 bases, leaving 9 bases not matched to a gene. Germline V gene data show CDR1 as MNHNS and CDR2 as SASEGT. The CDR3 here is CATDRDRRETQYF. Here the CDR3 DNA reads TGTGCCACAGACAGGGATCGGCGAGAGACCCAGTACTTC.

This chain uses TRBV7-6 with TRBJ2-7; TRBD1 matches at 9 bases. The ends lost 5 bases at V and 2 bases at J; junction bases unmatched: 7. The CDR3 is 15 residues long. Germline V CDR1 and CDR2: SGHVS, FNYEAQ. The CDR3 nucleotides read TGTGCCAGCAGCCCATCCGGGACAGGGCCCTACGAGCAGTACTTC. Its translation: CASSPSGTGPYEQYF.

The rearrangement uses TRBV7-3 and TRBJ2-7; the D gene is possibly TRBD1 (6 bases). V gave up 6 bases and J gave up 3 bases, with 15 bases separating them. The V gene's germline CDR1 is SGHTA and CDR2 FQGTGA. The CDR3 is made up of 14 amino acids. The CDR3 loop reads CASSTGTNLYEQYF. The DNA of the CDR3 is TGTGCCAGCAGTACCGGGACAAACCTCTACGAGCAGTACTTC.

The J gene is TRBJ2-5, the V gene TRBV30, with D possibly matching TRBD2 (7 bases). The CDR3 extends over 12 amino acids. The V gene lost 6 bases and the J gene lost 7 bases, with 15 bases spanning the gap. Germline V CDR1 and CDR2: GTSNPN, SVGIG (reference sequence). DNA for the CDR3: TGTGCCTGCACTACAGGGAGGGCGACCCAGTACTTC. Translated: CACTTGRATQYF.

This chain links TRBV10-3 with TRBJ2-1; TRBD1 might be the D (6 bases). The CDR3 runs 16 residues. Per the germline V gene, CDR1 is ENHRY and CDR2 is SYGVKD. V was shortened by 10 bases and J by 10 bases, with 29 bases between the two germline ends. The CDR3 DNA is TGTGCCACCGCAAACCTGACCGGGACAACCGACAGGGAGCAGTTCTTC. This codes for CATANLTGTTDREQFF.

A few counts support this clone. The V and J genes are TRBV4-3 and TRBJ1-1; 8 nucleotides line up with TRBD1. Trimming cost V 4 bases and J 4 bases; bases outside gene matches: 2. CDR3 length: 13 residues. Germline V gene data show CDR1 as LGHNA and CDR2 as YSLEER. This CDR3 reads CASSRDRGTEAFF. In DNA, the CDR3 is TGCGCCAGCAGCCGAGACAGGGGCACTGAAGCTTTCTTT.

This clone has a handful of counts. The rearrangement joins TRBV7-2 to TRBJ2-7; no clear D. The CDR3 is made up of 13 amino acids. Looked up from germline, CDR1 is SGHTA and CDR2 is FQGNSA. Trimming removed 4 bases from V and 7 bases from J, with 14 bases in between. CDR3 sequence: CASSSRLMEEQYF. The CDR3 nucleotides are TGTGCCAGCAGCTCCCGGTTGATGGAGGAGCAGTACTTC.

This clone was seen a few times. The chain carries TRBV6-5 and TRBJ2-1; D unresolved. Trimming removed 0 bases at V and 4 bases at J, with 13 bases between. CDR1 is MNHEY and CDR2 is SVGAGI in the germline V gene. The CDR3 totals 16 residues. CDR3 DNA sequence: TGTGCCAGCAGTTACTCGGTCCACCGAGGATACAATGAGCAGTTCTTC. Residues: CASSYSVHRGYNEQFF.

The chain recombines TRBV5-6 with TRBJ1-2; 8 bases map to TRBD1. V shed 4 bases and J 4 bases; nucleotides not matched to a gene: 6. The germline V gene has CDR1 SGHDT and CDR2 YYEEEE. CDR3 size: 14 residues. The DNA of the CDR3 is TGTGCCAGCAGCGCCGCCGACAGGGGCTATGGCTACACCTTC. It specifies CASSAADRGYGYTF.

V and J are TRBV28 and TRBJ1-5; D is ambiguous. The CDR3 totals 12 residues. CDR1 and CDR2 from the germline V gene are MDHEN and SYDVKM. V was trimmed by 8 bases and J by 6 bases, leaving 11 bases between them. CDR3 bases: TGTGCCAGCCGTACATCGGGTCAGCCCCAGCATTTT. Translated, it gives CASRTSGQPQHF.

A few counts support this clone. The chain links TRBV29-1 to TRBJ2-1; 8 bases fit TRBD2. V was pared by 4 bases and J by 3 bases, with 5 bases of the junction left unmatched. The CDR3 has 14 residues. Germline CDR1 and CDR2: SQVTM and ANQGSEA. CDR3 in amino acids: CSVGVLAVYNEQFF. CDR3 DNA sequence: TGCAGCGTTGGAGTACTAGCGGTCTACAATGAGCAGTTCTTC.

This clone was recorded a few times. The chain couples TRBV6-5 to TRBJ2-7; D is unresolved. The CDR3 is 11 amino acids. V lost 7 bases to trimming and J lost 9 bases, with 13 bases between them. From germline, CDR1 is MNHEY and CDR2 SVGAGI. DNA of the CDR3: TGTGCCAGCATTTCTAATCGCTTGCAGTACTTC. This encodes CASISNRLQYF.

This clone was detected only a few times. The V and J genes are TRBV7-3 and TRBJ2-1; 12 bases align to TRBD1. Germline trimming cut 2 bases from V and 10 bases from J; bases unmatched to any gene: 6. Germline V gene data show CDR1 as SGHTA and CDR2 as FQGTGA. This CDR3 is built from 15 residues. DNA for the CDR3: TGTGCCAGCAGCTTACGGGACAGGGGGCCCCAAGAGCAGTTCTTC. Its translation is CASSLRDRGPQEQFF.